The clone carrying this TCR beta chain appeared a few times. The antigen remains undetermined. TCRalpha and TCRbeta libraries used 5'RACE with constant-segment primers and UMIs. A single record per CDR3 protein comes from TCRdb applying MiXCR to the 5' RACE reads. The profile shows roughly 100,000 distinct CDR3 sequences, about a sixth of them singletons. The data were obtained in a study of T-cell memory formation after mild COVID-19. Study overall: Clusters of TCRs were largely donor specific. Broader study findings: Clones contracting day 15 to 85 were balanced CD4/CD8; later expanders leaned CD4+.

The CDR3 has 13 amino acids. Trimming cost V 4 bases and J 4 bases, with 10 bases left between them. The V gene's germline CDR1 is LNHDA and CDR2 SQIVND (reference sequence). The sequenced material came from PBMCs or a T cell subset sorted from them (not recorded which). V and J are TRBV19 and TRBJ1-2; no reliable D call. This receptor was taken from an adult woman who had mild COVID-19 (a few samples of this study predate the infection). Cell type and time point are not known. The CDR3 loop reads CASSKGFRYGYTF. For the CDR3, the DNA is TGTGCCAGTAGTAAGGGTTTCCGCTATGGCTACACCTTC. The whole variable domain, filled in from reference TRBV19 and TRBJ1-2, reads DGGITQSPKYLFRKEGQNVTLSCEQNLNHDAMYWYRQDPGQGLRLIYYSQIVNDFQKGDIAEGYSVSREKKESFPLTVTSAQKNPTAFYLCASSKGFRYGYTFGSGTRLTVV.